Below, 23 T cell receptor beta chains from the same sample are listed, as sequenced in a study of shared clonotypes between healthy human individuals. Libraries were prepared by immunoSEQ multiplex PCR; TCRdb keeps only in-frame clonotypes and omits some of them. The repertoire includes some 2,500,000 clones, roughly 93% of them detected once, and 0.36% sits in the top ten. Sequenced: naive CD4+ T cells from PBMCs. The subset: CD45RA+ positively selected. The source of these receptors is a man younger than 30 in good health. Some clones in this sample may be carry-over from other donors' samples.

The chain uses TRBV7-2 and TRBJ2-5; 11 nucleotides match TRBD1. Germline V gives CDR1 SGHTA, CDR2 FQGNSA. The CDR3 loop spans 16 amino acids. With V trimmed by 4 bases and J by 4 bases, 8 bases remained unmatched. This CDR3 is CASSSRGQGARETQYF. CDR3 nucleotides: TGTGCCAGCAGCTCCCGAGGACAGGGGGCTCGAGAGACCCAGTACTTC.

The sample holds one count of this clone. The gene calls are TRBV5-1 and TRBJ2-5, with D unclear. V lost 4 bases and J lost 1, with 8 bases in between. This CDR3 has 13 amino acids. Germline V gene sequence: CDR1 SGHRS, CDR2 YFSETQ. The CDR3 DNA reads TGCGCCAGCAGCCCGAATCCCCAAGAGACCCAGTACTTC. It codes for CASSPNPQETQYF.

The chain uses TRBV30 and TRBJ2-5, with TRBD2 identical over 7 bases. Germline V gives CDR1 GTSNPN, CDR2 SVGIG (reference sequence). The length of the CDR3 is 15 residues. V trimming: 0 bases; J trimming: 2 bases; junction bases outside the gene matches: 6. The CDR3 nucleotides read TGTGCCTGGAGTGTGGGTAGCGGGCCTCAAGAGACCCAGTACTTC. This translates into CAWSVGSGPQETQYF.

A word on this clone: Other DNA sequences of this sample code for an identical CDR3. The gene calls are TRBV7-7 and TRBJ2-2; 8 nucleotides align to TRBD2. From germline, CDR1 is SSHAT and CDR2 FNYEAQ (reference sequence). Trimming took 0 bases from V and 5 from J; bases not matched to a gene: 2. The CDR3 runs to 15 residues. The CDR3 loop reads CASSLAAGGTGELFF. Written as DNA, the CDR3 is TGTGCCAGCAGCTTAGCGGCGGGGGGAACCGGGGAGCTGTTTTTT.

The chain recombines TRBV29-1 with TRBJ2-2, with TRBD1 as a possible D gene (5 bases). This CDR3 spans 13 amino acids. Per germline, CDR1 SQVTM and CDR2 ANQGSEA. Trimming cost V 4 bases and J 7 bases, with 13 bases left between them. CDR3 nucleotides: TGCAGCGTTGCCCAGGGTCATGGCGGGGAGCTGTTTTTT. This translates into CSVAQGHGGELFF.

The gene calls are TRBV11-3 and TRBJ2-3, with D possibly matching TRBD2 (5 bases). V was clipped by 4 bases and J by 4 bases, with 12 bases between them. The CDR3 is 14 amino acids. The germline gives CDR1 SGHNT, CDR2 YENEEA. CDR3 region: CASSWTALADTQYF. CDR3 DNA sequence: TGTGCCAGCAGCTGGACTGCATTGGCAGATACGCAGTATTTT.

With respect to this clone: This sample also contains other DNA sequences that code for the same CDR3. The chain is built from TRBV2 and TRBJ2-5, with 7 bases lining up with TRBD2. Losses at the gene ends were 3 bases for V and 2 bases for J; bases not matched to a gene: 0. Germline V lookup: CDR1 SNHLY, CDR2 FYNNEI. The CDR3 has 13 residues. In DNA form, the CDR3 reads TGTGCCAGCAGTGATAGCGGGCAAGAGACCCAGTACTTC. Encoded protein: CASSDSGQETQYF.

This chain links TRBV18 with TRBJ2-7; TRBD1 matches at 9 bases. The germline gives CDR1 KGHSH, CDR2 LQKENI. The trim removed 3 bases at V and 5 bases at J, leaving 14 bases unmatched. The CDR3 sequence is 17 residues long. For the CDR3, the DNA is TGTGCCAGCTCACCCGATTCTCCGGGGACAGGGTTCCACGAGCAGTACTTC. This codes for CASSPDSPGTGFHEQYF.

This clone was counted only a few times. The V gene is TRBV5-4, the J gene TRBJ1-1; a weak D match, TRBD1 (5 bases). In germline, CDR1 is SGHNT, CDR2 YYREEE (reference sequence). CDR3 length: 14 residues. V was clipped by 4 bases and J by 0 bases, with 10 bases between them. CDR3 sequence reads: CASSPQVMNTEAFF. The DNA of the CDR3 is TGTGCCAGCAGCCCACAGGTAATGAACACTGAAGCTTTCTTT.

About this clone: Different DNA sequences within this sample yield the same CDR3. The chain is built from TRBV19 and TRBJ2-5; D is possibly TRBD2 (6 bases). The CDR3 runs to 13 residues. The ends were cut back, 1 base at V and 4 bases at J, with 7 bases in the middle. Germline CDR1 and CDR2: LNHDA and SQIVND (reference sequence). DNA for the CDR3: TGTGCCAGTAGTATAGTGGGGGGAGAGACCCAGTACTTC. It encodes CASSIVGGETQYF.

V usage is TRBV6-1 and J usage is TRBJ1-5, with 8 nucleotides matching TRBD1. From germline, CDR1 is MNHNS and CDR2 SASEGT. The CDR3 has 16 residues. V dropped 4 bases and J dropped 8; count of bases not matched to a gene: 13. The CDR3 sequence: CASSAPWTGTFKPQHF. The CDR3 region has the DNA TGTGCCAGCAGTGCCCCCTGGACAGGGACCTTCAAGCCCCAGCATTTT.

The rearrangement uses TRBV6-5 and TRBJ1-3, with D possibly TRBD1 on 5 matching bases. Deletions cut 8 bases from V and 2 bases from J, with 10 bases between. CDR3 length: 13 amino acids. Germline V gene sequence: CDR1 MNHEY, CDR2 SVGAGI. CDR3 nucleotides: TGTGCCAGCTTGGGCAGGGCTGGAAACACCATATATTTT. Translation gives CASLGRAGNTIYF.

The chain couples TRBV7-9 to TRBJ2-1; 10 bases are shared with TRBD1. Trimming removed 7 bases from V and 9 bases from J; junction bases left unmatched: 9. The CDR3 extends over 14 amino acids. Germline CDR1 and CDR2: SEHNR and FQNEAQ (reference sequence). CDR3 in amino acids: CASNEQGTGAEQFF. CDR3 sequence (DNA): TGTGCCAGCAACGAACAGGGGACAGGGGCTGAGCAGTTCTTC.

V and J are TRBV28 and TRBJ2-1; a possible D gene is TRBD2 (6 bases). Looked up from germline, CDR1 is MDHEN and CDR2 is SYDVKM. The ends were cut back, 8 bases at V and 0 bases at J, with 14 bases in the middle. This CDR3 region has 15 residues. CDR3 DNA: TGTGCCAGCGAGTCGATCGGGAGCTCCTACAATGAGCAGTTCTTC. It yields the protein CASESIGSSYNEQFF.

V gene TRBV5-4 combines with J gene TRBJ2-5, with TRBD2 matching over 10 bases. This CDR3 is 16 amino acids long. The ends lost 0 bases at V and 7 bases at J; junction bases unmatched: 9. The germline V gene encodes CDR1 SGHNT and CDR2 YYREEE (reference sequence). CDR3 nucleotide sequence: TGTGCCAGCAGCTTGGATAGGACTAGCGGTTATTCGACCCAGTACTTC. Its translation is CASSLDRTSGYSTQYF.

The CDR3 bases are TGTGCCAGCAGCTCTCGGGGGGCCCGATCCAGCTCTGGGGCCAACGTCCTGACTTTC. Protein product: CASSSRGARSSSGANVLTF. This chain links TRBV7-2 with TRBJ2-6, with D possibly being TRBD2 (7 bases). Germline V gene data show CDR1 as SGHTA and CDR2 as FQGNSA. This CDR3 has 19 residues. Trimming left V 4 bases short and J 0 bases short, with 19 bases between. Based on the CDR3 plus reference TRBV7-2 and TRBJ2-6, the full variable domain is GAGVSQSPSNKVTEKGKDVELRCDPISGHTALYWYRQSLGQGLEFLIYFQGNSAPDKSGLPSDRFSAERTGGSVSTLTIQRTQQEDSAVYLCASSSRGARSSSGANVLTFGAGSRLTVL.

V and J are TRBV28 and TRBJ1-4; D unresolved. Trimming pared 4 bases from V and 3 bases from J, leaving 15 bases between. In germline, CDR1 is MDHEN, CDR2 SYDVKM. The CDR3 totals 16 residues. CDR3 protein: CASSSTGMAANEKLFF. CDR3 coding DNA: TGTGCCAGCAGTTCCACGGGGATGGCAGCTAATGAAAAACTGTTTTTT.

This sequence joins TRBV9 and TRBJ1-1; D is perhaps TRBD1 (6 bases). V shed 4 bases and J shed 7 bases, with 20 bases lying between them. Germline loops: CDR1 SGDLS, CDR2 YYNGEE. The CDR3 totals 15 residues. CDR3 in amino acids: CASSTQPGVPNEAFF. The CDR3 nucleotides read TGTGCCAGCAGCACCCAGCCAGGGGTACCCAATGAAGCTTTCTTT.

V and J are TRBV5-1 and TRBJ2-7; TRBD1 agrees at 7 bases. The CDR3 is made up of 15 amino acids. CDR1 is SGHRS, CDR2 YFSETQ, per germline. J was trimmed by 2 bases and V by 0 bases; bases with no gene match: 5. As DNA, the CDR3 is TGCGCCAGCAGCTTGGGACAGGGCGGTGCCTACGAGCAGTACTTC. Translated, it gives CASSLGQGGAYEQYF.

The J gene is TRBJ2-7, the V gene TRBV18; perhaps TRBD1 as D (5 bases). Germline V gene sequence: CDR1 KGHSH, CDR2 LQKENI. V gave up 3 bases and J gave up 4 bases, with 16 bases separating them. The CDR3 has 15 amino acids. The DNA for the CDR3 is TGTGCCAGCTCACCGTCCGACAGCTGGGAATACGAGCAGTACTTC. Encoded protein: CASSPSDSWEYEQYF.

Here the CDR3 DNA reads TGCGCCCTTGGACTAGCGGAACTTAGTGGCAATGAGCAGTTCTTC. Translating it yields CALGLAELSGNEQFF. This chain links TRBV10-1 with TRBJ2-1, with 10 bases matching TRBD2. Trimming removed 11 bases from V and 6 bases from J; junction bases left unmatched: 13. This CDR3 comprises 15 residues. The germline V gene encodes CDR1 WNHNN and CDR2 SYGVQD (reference sequence).

Comments on this clone: This sample includes further DNA sequences coding for the same CDR3. This chain links TRBV6-5 with TRBJ2-7; no reliable D call. This CDR3 contains 14 residues. The V end was cut by 0 bases, the J end by 0 bases, with 6 bases between. CDR1 is MNHEY, CDR2 SVGAGI, per germline. The CDR3 DNA reads as TGTGCCAGCAGTTACTCGAGAAACTCCTACGAGCAGTACTTC. Translating it yields CASSYSRNSYEQYF.

The V call is TRBV28, the J call TRBJ2-7, with TRBD1 matching over 10 bases. V trimming: 9 bases; J trimming: 3 bases; junction bases outside the gene matches: 17. This CDR3 spans 17 amino acids. Germline V gives CDR1 MDHEN, CDR2 SYDVKM. The CDR3 is CASGGQGPSNNLYEQYF. The CDR3 nucleotides read TGTGCCAGTGGGGGACAGGGGCCCTCGAACAACCTCTACGAGCAGTACTTC.